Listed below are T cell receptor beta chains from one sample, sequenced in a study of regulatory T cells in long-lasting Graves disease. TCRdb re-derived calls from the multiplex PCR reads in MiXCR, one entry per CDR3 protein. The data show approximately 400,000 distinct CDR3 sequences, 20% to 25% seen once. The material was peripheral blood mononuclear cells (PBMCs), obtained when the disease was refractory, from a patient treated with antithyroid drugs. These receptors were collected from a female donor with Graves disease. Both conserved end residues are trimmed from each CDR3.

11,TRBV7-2,ASSPNRNSPLH
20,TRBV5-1,ASSVGTVDFSSYRGRSYEQY
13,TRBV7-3,ASSSSGQGIGELF
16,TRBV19,ASSTGTGGSYSNQPQH
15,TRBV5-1,ASSQPRDRESYNEQF
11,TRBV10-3,AISVSGNKEAF
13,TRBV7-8,ASSSIARTGWAQY
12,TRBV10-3,AIRDGASHSPLH
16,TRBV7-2,ASSRTGGVSSYNSPLH
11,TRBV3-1,ASSRDFQETQY
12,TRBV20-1,SAPPGAGLEEQY
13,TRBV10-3,AISRDGYSNQPQH
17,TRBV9,ASSVGLAGVKMWYNEQF
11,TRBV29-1,SAGGGMNTEAF
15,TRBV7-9,ASSLGRVAGTNTEAF
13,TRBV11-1,ASRDRGQVREKLF
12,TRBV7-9,ASSSTGNNSPLH
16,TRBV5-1,ASSREGTSGRLLHEQY
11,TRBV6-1,ASSERGGQPQH
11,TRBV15,ATSRDHSYEQY
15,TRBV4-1,ASSRTSGSASSYEQY
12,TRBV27,ASSTHSGQETQY
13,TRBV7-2,ASSRTSGTSYEQY
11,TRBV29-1,SVEVAGDYEQY
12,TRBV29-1,SVRTGSGTGELF